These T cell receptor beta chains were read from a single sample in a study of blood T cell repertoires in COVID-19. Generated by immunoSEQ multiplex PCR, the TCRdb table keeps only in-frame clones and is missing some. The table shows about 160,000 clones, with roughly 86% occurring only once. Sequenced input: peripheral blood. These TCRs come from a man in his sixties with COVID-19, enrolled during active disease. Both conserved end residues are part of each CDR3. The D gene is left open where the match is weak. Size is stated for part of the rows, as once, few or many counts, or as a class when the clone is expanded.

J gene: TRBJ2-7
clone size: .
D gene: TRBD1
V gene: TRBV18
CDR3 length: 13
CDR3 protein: CASSRTGGAEQYF
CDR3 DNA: TGTGCCAGCTCAAGGACAGGGGGCGCCGAGCAGTACTTC

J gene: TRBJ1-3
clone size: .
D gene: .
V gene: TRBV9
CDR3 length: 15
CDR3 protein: CASSVIPDSGNTIYF
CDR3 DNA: TGTGCCAGCAGCGTAATTCCAGACTCTGGAAACACCATATATTTT

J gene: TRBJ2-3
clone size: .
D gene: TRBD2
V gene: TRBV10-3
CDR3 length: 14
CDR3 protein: CAISVNSGPDTQYF
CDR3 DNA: TGTGCCATCAGTGTGAATAGCGGGCCAGATACGCAGTATTTT

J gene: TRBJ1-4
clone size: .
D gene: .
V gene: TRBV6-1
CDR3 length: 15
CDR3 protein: CASSEWDTEKVELFF
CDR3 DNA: TGTGCCAGCAGTGAATGGGACACTGAAAAGGTGGAACTGTTTTTT

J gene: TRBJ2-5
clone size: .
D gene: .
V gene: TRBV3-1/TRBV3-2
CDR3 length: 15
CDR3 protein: CASSQDWAYQETQYF
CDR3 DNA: TGTGCCAGCAGCCAAGATTGGGCGTACCAAGAGACCCAGTACTTC

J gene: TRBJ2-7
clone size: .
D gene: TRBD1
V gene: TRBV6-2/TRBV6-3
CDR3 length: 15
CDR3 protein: CASSSPGQGSYEQYF
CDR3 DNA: TGTGCCAGCAGTTCCCCGGGACAGGGAAGCTACGAGCAGTACTTC

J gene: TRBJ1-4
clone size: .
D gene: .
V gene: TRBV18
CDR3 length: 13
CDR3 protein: CASHTGLDEKLFF
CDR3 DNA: TGTGCCAGTCACACAGGGTTAGATGAAAAACTGTTTTTT

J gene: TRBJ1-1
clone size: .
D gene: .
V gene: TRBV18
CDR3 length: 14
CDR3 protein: CASSLGATNTEAFF
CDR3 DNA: TGTGCCAGCTCATTAGGGGCGACGAACACTGAAGCTTTCTTT

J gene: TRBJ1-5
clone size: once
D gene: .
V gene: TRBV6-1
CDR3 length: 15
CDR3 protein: CASSEAFQGMGPQHF
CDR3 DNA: TGTGCCAGCAGTGAAGCCTTCCAGGGGATGGGACCCCAGCATTTT

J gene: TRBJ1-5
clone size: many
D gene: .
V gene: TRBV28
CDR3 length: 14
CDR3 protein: CASSLHGAYQPQHF
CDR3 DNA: TGTGCCAGCAGCCTACATGGGGCTTATCAGCCCCAGCATTTT

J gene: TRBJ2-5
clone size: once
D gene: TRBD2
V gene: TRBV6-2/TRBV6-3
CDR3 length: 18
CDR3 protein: CASSFHLTSGVPQETQYF
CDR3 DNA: TGTGCCAGCAGTTTCCACCTGACTAGCGGGGTACCCCAAGAGACCCAGTACTTC

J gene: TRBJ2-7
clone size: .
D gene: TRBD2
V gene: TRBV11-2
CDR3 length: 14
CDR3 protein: CASSSTSGAYEQYF
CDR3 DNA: TGTGCCAGCAGCTCGACTAGCGGGGCTTACGAGCAGTACTTC

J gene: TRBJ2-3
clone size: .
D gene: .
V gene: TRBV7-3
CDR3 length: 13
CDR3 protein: CASSLSTLDTQYF
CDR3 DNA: TGTGCCAGCAGCCTCTCTACCTTAGATACGCAGTATTTT

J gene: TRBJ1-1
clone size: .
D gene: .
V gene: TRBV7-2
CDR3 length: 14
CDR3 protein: CASSSQWGSTEAFF
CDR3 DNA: TGTGCCAGCAGCTCCCAGTGGGGCTCCACTGAAGCTTTCTTT

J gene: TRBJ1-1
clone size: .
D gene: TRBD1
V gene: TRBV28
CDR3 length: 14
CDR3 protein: CASIPPDRLLGAFF
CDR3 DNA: TGTGCCAGCATCCCCCCGGACAGGCTTTTGGGCGCTTTCTTT

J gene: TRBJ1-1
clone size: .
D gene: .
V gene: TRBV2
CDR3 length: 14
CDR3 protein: CASSEDQGNVEAFF
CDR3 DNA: TGTGCCAGCAGTGAAGATCAGGGAAACGTTGAAGCTTTCTTT

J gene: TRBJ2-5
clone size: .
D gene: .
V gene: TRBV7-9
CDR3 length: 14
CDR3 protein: CASSLRVFQETQYF
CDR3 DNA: TGTGCCAGCAGCTTGCGTGTCTTCCAAGAGACCCAGTACTTC

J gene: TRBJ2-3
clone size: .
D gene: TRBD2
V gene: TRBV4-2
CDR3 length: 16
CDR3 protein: CASSPGTSGPTDTQYF
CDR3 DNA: TGTGCCAGCAGCCCCGGGACTAGCGGCCCCACAGATACGCAGTATTTT

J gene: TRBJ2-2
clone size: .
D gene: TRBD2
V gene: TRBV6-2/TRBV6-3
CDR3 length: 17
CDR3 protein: CASSQTSGGRRTGELFF
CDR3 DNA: TGTGCCAGCAGTCAGACTAGCGGGGGGCGTAGGACCGGGGAGCTGTTTTTT

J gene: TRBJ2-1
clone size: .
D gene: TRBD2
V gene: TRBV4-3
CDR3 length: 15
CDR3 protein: CASSPLAGGLGVQFF
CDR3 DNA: TGCGCCAGCAGCCCACTAGCGGGAGGGCTGGGGGTGCAGTTCTTC

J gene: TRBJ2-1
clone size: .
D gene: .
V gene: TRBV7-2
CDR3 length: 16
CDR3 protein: CASSPGLGQLYNEQFF
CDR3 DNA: TGTGCCAGCAGTCCCGGGTTGGGGCAGCTCTACAATGAGCAGTTCTTC

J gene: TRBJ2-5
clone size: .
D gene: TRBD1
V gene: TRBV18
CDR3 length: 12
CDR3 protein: CASSPLDRGLHF
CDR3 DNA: TGTGCCAGCTCACCACTGGACAGGGGCCTCCACTTC

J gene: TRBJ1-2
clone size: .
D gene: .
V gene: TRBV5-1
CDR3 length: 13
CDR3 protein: CASSGGDNYGYTF
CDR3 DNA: TGCGCCAGCAGCGGAGGAGATAACTATGGCTACACCTTC

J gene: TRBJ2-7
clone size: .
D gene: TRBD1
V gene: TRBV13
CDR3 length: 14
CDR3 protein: CASSLAQGAHEQYF
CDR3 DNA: TGTGCCAGCAGCTTAGCCCAGGGGGCTCACGAGCAGTACTTC

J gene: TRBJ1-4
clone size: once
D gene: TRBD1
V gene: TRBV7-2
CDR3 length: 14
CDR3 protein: CASSLRTGAEKLFF
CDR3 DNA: TGTGCCAGCAGCTTAAGAACAGGGGCTGAAAAACTGTTTTTT

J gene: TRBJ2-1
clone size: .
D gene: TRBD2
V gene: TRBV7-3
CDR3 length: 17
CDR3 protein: CASSILLASGTYNEQFF
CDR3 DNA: TGTGCCAGCAGCATCCTACTGGCTAGCGGGACCTACAATGAGCAGTTCTTC

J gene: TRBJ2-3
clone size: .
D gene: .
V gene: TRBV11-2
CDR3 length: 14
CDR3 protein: CASSPDRVTDTQYF
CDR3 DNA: TGTGCCAGCAGCCCCGACAGAGTCACAGATACGCAGTATTTT